This TCR beta chain is drawn from a study of neoadjuvant anti-PD-1 for oral cavity cancer (dated by TCRdb to the early 2020s). Looking at the study overall: Before undergoing curative-intent surgical resection, most patients got three to four biweekly nivolumab doses at 3 mg/kg. Patients who did not progress were given a fourth nivolumab dose at about day 43 and had definitive surgical resection on days 50-56. Responders were defined as patients with complete response, partial response or stable disease by RECIST 1.1; non-responders were defined as patients with progression. There were some 13 patients in the parent correlative cohort, and the response rate was around 30%.

The CDR3 numbers 15 residues from cysteine through phenylalanine. The kept DNA is CDR3 alone, 45 bases in frame from the first base. The label giving this sample's time point can be read as: before neoadjuvant nivolumab. Patients had been newly diagnosed with stage II-IVA oral cavity squamous cell carcinoma, and no prior systemic or radiation treatment had been given to the patients. The cohort was composed of patients with HPV-negative, locally advanced oral cavity squamous cell carcinoma. Peripheral blood mononuclear cells were analyzed directly, without maintenance or expansion in culture. Samples came from a longitudinal correlative study of a single-arm phase II trial of neoadjuvant nivolumab in oral cavity squamous cell carcinoma. Subject-matched pre- and post-treatment PBMCs and tumors from three responders and three non-responders were subjected to genomic DNA-based TCRbeta sequencing. Peripheral blood mononuclear cells were collected once before nivolumab treatment and again after treatment, at the time of surgery. Genomic DNA was isolated from PBMCs using the Maxwell RSC DNA from Cells kit.

Study-wide conclusions, independent of this receptor: Higher pretreatment blood Treg/Th17 ratios correlated with both higher pretreatment blood TCRbeta clonality and lower post-treatment tumor TCRbeta clonality. TCR analyses included only three patients per response group, and the authors called for larger cohorts for validation. Within PBMCs, T cell clonality (Gini index) was significantly higher in non-responders than responders after neoadjuvant nivolumab.

Regarding this clone: Its target antigen remains unknown. One base away there is no much larger clone; base qualities are not given.

For deep sequencing, each PBMC sample was run in six replicates, with libraries mostly built from around 500 ng of input genomic DNA. Following the manufacturer's instructions, the team built TCRbeta libraries using the immunoSEQ hsTCRbeta kit. The finished libraries were brought together in one pool at about 2.8 nM, which was then read using an Illumina NovaSeq 6000 S4 flow cell. The authors' pipeline ran thus. The immunoSEQ Analyzer handled quality control and preprocessing of the raw data. The analysis was limited to productive rearrangements, and each clonotype was defined by a unique CDR3 amino acid sequence. Using the R package tcR, the researchers computed the Gini-Simpson index as their estimate of repertoire clonality. Student's t test was used to compare Gini indices, while Pearson correlation assessed associations with tumor size change. As stored in TCRdb, this immuneACCESS dataset retains in-frame rearrangements with V and J assigned. A fraction of the clones does not appear; measured against another copy, unresolved V genes explain less than half of the discrepancy, and the remainder lacks a known reason. For V, J and clone size, that table is used; D and trimming come from the DNA. The sample table holds about 16,000 clones, of which about 64% were seen once. The ten largest account for about 3% of the sample.

The chain is assembled from TRBV21-1 and TRBJ1-1. TRBV21-1 is a known pseudogene. The source of this sequence is a person aged 35-79 years with oral cavity squamous cell carcinoma. The sequencing here drew on PBMCs, taken before nivolumab (anti-PD-1) treatment. The nucleotides are TGTGCCAGCAGCAAAATACAAGGGCGGAACACTGAAGCTTTCTTT. This gives the protein CASSKIQGRNTEAFF.